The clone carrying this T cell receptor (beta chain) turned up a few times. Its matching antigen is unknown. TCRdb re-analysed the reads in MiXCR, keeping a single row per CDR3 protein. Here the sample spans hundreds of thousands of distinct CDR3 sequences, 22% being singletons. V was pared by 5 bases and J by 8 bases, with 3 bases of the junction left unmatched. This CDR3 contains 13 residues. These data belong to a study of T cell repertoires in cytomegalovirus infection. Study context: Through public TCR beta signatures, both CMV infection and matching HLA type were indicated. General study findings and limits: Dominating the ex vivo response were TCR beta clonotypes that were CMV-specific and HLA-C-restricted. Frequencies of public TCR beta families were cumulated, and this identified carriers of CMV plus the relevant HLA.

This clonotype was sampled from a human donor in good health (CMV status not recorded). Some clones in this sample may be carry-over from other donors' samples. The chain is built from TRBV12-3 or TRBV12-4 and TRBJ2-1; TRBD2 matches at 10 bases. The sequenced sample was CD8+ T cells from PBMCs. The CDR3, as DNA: TGTGCCAGCAGTCCGGGACTAGCGTATGAGCAGTTCTTC. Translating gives CASSPGLAYEQFF.